This entry lists 7 T cell receptor beta chains sequenced from one sample in a study of T cells in Graves' hyperthyroidism and ophthalmopathy. TCR beta CDR3 regions were amplified from RNA. The study used the HTBI primer set for a first-round RT-PCR of the TCR CDR3. MiXCR, run by TCRdb on the multiplex PCR reads, gives a single entry per CDR3 protein. The data show about 400,000 distinct CDR3 sequences, more than 12% seen once. What was sequenced was blood. These receptors came from a man aged 45 to 65 with Graves' ophthalmopathy.

This clonotype was seen ten or more times. The V and J genes are TRBV28 and TRBJ2-3; maybe TRBD1 (5 bases). This CDR3 has 13 residues. Trimming pared 8 bases from V and 4 bases from J, leaving 13 bases between. Germline CDR1 and CDR2: MDHEN and SYDVKM. The CDR3, as DNA: TGTGCCAGCGGCCAGGGAAATCCAGATACGCAGTATTTT. Its translation: CASGQGNPDTQYF. Variable domain in full (rest from reference TRBV28 and TRBJ2-3): DVKVTQSSRYLVKRTGEKVFLECVQDMDHENMFWYRQDPGLGLRLIYFSYDVKMKEKGDIPEGYSVSREKKERFSLILESASTNQTSMYLCASGQGNPDTQYFGPGTRLTVL.

This clonotype was observed a few times. CDR3 in amino acids: CASSIAGTLNTGELFF. The CDR3 DNA reads as TGTGCCAGTAGTATCGCCGGGACGCTCAACACCGGGGAGCTGTTTTTT. The chain links TRBV19 to TRBJ2-2; D tentatively reads TRBD1 or TRBD2 (5 bases each). Trimming cost V 3 bases and J 2 bases, with 13 bases left between them. CDR1 and CDR2 (germline): LNHDA, SQIVND (reference sequence). CDR3 size: 16 residues. Looking up the rest from reference TRBV19 and TRBJ2-2 gives the full variable domain: DGGITQSPKYLFRKEGQNVTLSCEQNLNHDAMYWYRQDPGQGLRLIYYSQIVNDFQKGDIAEGYSVSREKKESFPLTVTSAQKNPTAFYLCASSIAGTLNTGELFFGEGSRLTVL.

The CDR3 protein is CSAGQGVNQPQHF. In nucleotides, the CDR3 is TGCAGTGCTGGGCAGGGTGTCAATCAGCCCCAGCATTTT. The V call is TRBV20-1, the J call TRBJ1-5; D possibly corresponds to TRBD1 (5 bases). The ends were cut back, 5 bases at V and 3 bases at J, with 11 bases in the middle. Germline lookup yields CDR1 DFQATT and CDR2 SNEGSKA (reference sequence). This CDR3 is 13 amino acids long.

This clonotype was counted at least ten times. The V gene is TRBV10-1, the J gene TRBJ2-1, with TRBD2 as a possible D gene (6 bases). Germline V lookup: CDR1 WNHNN, CDR2 SYGVQD (reference sequence). CDR3 size: 12 residues. V lost 4 bases and J 9 bases, leaving 10 bases between the germline ends. CDR3 sequence reads: CASSAGSAEQFF. The CDR3 DNA reads TGCGCCAGCAGTGCCGGGAGCGCTGAGCAGTTCTTC.

The chain carries TRBV7-2 and TRBJ2-1; 9 bases align to TRBD1. The CDR3 is made up of 14 amino acids. Germline V lookup: CDR1 SGHTA, CDR2 FQGNSA. V was pared by 2 bases and J by 6 bases, with 2 bases of the junction left unmatched. The CDR3 loop is CASSLIQGANEQFF. In nucleotides, the CDR3 is TGTGCCAGCAGCTTAATACAGGGGGCCAATGAGCAGTTCTTC.

This clonotype was counted at least ten times. V is TRBV7-9 and J is TRBJ2-5; D is perhaps TRBD1 (6 bases). The germline V gene has CDR1 SEHNR and CDR2 FQNEAQ (reference sequence). V was shortened by 6 bases and J by 0 bases, with 8 bases between the two germline ends. The CDR3 consists of 13 residues. CDR3 nucleotides: TGTGCCAGCAGGCAGGGGAACCAAGAGACCCAGTACTTC. Protein: CASRQGNQETQYF.

As to this clonotype: This may be a read error, as it is one base from a much larger clone. The CDR3 spells CASSLGGSANGQFF. CDR3 nucleotides: TGCGCCAGCAGCTTGGGAGGGTCTGCCAATGGGCAGTTCTTC. The chain has TRBV5-1 and TRBJ2-1; D perhaps matches TRBD2 (5 bases). Germline CDR1 is SGHRS and CDR2 is YFSETQ. The CDR3 is 14 amino acids.